This is a list of T cell receptor beta chains from one sample in a study of cytomegalovirus exposure and HLA in healthy donors. Produced via immunoSEQ multiplex PCR; TCRdb's table is partial and in-frame only. The sample includes around 200,000 clones, over 75% of them seen just once. Specimen: PBMCs. These receptor sequences come from a woman aged 45-60 years in good health and CMV-seropositive. CDR3s include the opening cysteine and the closing phenylalanine or tryptophan. The order of the fields is CDR3 length, clone size, D gene, J gene, V gene, CDR3 protein, CDR3 DNA. The D gene is left open where the match is weak. Part of the rows lack a size; the others show once, few, many or a class for expanded clones.

CDR3 length: 15; clone size: NA; D gene: NA; J gene: TRBJ2-1; V gene: TRBV9; CDR3 protein: CASSTSGAVHNEQFF; CDR3 DNA: TGTGCCAGCAGCACATCTGGGGCAGTTCACAATGAGCAGTTCTTC
CDR3 length: 15; clone size: once; D gene: NA; J gene: TRBJ2-3; V gene: TRBV7-2; CDR3 protein: CASSFDAGITDTQYF; CDR3 DNA: TGTGCCAGCAGCTTCGATGCAGGGATCACAGATACGCAGTATTTT
CDR3 length: 16; clone size: few; D gene: NA; J gene: TRBJ1-3; V gene: TRBV4-1; CDR3 protein: CASSQLQFLSGNTIYF; CDR3 DNA: TGCGCCAGCAGCCAACTACAGTTCCTCTCTGGAAACACCATATATTTT
CDR3 length: 12; clone size: NA; D gene: NA; J gene: TRBJ1-2; V gene: TRBV7-2; CDR3 protein: CASSYNNYGYTF; CDR3 DNA: TGTGCCAGCAGCTACAATAACTATGGCTACACCTTC
CDR3 length: 13; clone size: NA; D gene: TRBD1; J gene: TRBJ1-2; V gene: TRBV7-2; CDR3 protein: CASSLTGEYGYTF; CDR3 DNA: TGTGCCAGCAGCTTGACAGGGGAGTATGGCTACACCTTC
CDR3 length: 14; clone size: NA; D gene: NA; J gene: TRBJ1-6; V gene: TRBV11-2; CDR3 protein: CASSALGVGSPLHF; CDR3 DNA: TGTGCCAGCAGCGCCCTCGGGGTTGGCTCACCCCTCCACTTT
CDR3 length: 14; clone size: NA; D gene: TRBD2; J gene: TRBJ2-5; V gene: TRBV7-7; CDR3 protein: CASSFTSGQETQYF; CDR3 DNA: TGTGCCAGCAGCTTTACTAGCGGACAAGAGACCCAGTACTTC
CDR3 length: 14; clone size: NA; D gene: TRBD1; J gene: TRBJ2-5; V gene: TRBV7-7; CDR3 protein: CASSPTGAQETQYF; CDR3 DNA: TGTGCCAGCAGCCCCACAGGGGCCCAAGAGACCCAGTACTTC
CDR3 length: 15; clone size: NA; D gene: TRBD1; J gene: TRBJ1-1; V gene: TRBV6-6; CDR3 protein: CASSPQTGANTEAFF; CDR3 DNA: TGTGCCAGCAGCCCCCAGACAGGGGCTAACACTGAAGCTTTCTTT
CDR3 length: 15; clone size: NA; D gene: NA; J gene: TRBJ2-7; V gene: TRBV29-1; CDR3 protein: CSVQLGHSFSYEQYF; CDR3 DNA: TGCAGCGTGCAACTTGGACACTCCTTCTCCTACGAGCAGTACTTC
CDR3 length: 12; clone size: once; D gene: NA; J gene: TRBJ1-1; V gene: TRBV6-5; CDR3 protein: CASGRGDTEAFF; CDR3 DNA: TGTGCCAGCGGGAGGGGGGACACTGAAGCTTTCTTT
CDR3 length: 14; clone size: few; D gene: NA; J gene: TRBJ2-7; V gene: TRBV5-6; CDR3 protein: CASSPRGGRWEQYF; CDR3 DNA: TGTGCCAGCAGCCCCCGGGGAGGAAGGTGGGAGCAGTACTTC
CDR3 length: 11; clone size: few; D gene: NA; J gene: TRBJ2-1; V gene: TRBV30; CDR3 protein: CAWSSGDEQFF; CDR3 DNA: TGTGCCTGGAGTTCAGGGGATGAGCAGTTCTTC
CDR3 length: 15; clone size: NA; D gene: TRBD2; J gene: TRBJ2-3; V gene: TRBV4-1; CDR3 protein: CASSPGRGLADTQYF; CDR3 DNA: TGCGCCAGCAGCCCTGGGCGGGGGTTAGCAGATACGCAGTATTTT
CDR3 length: 12; clone size: NA; D gene: NA; J gene: TRBJ2-2; V gene: TRBV5-1; CDR3 protein: CASSRGSGELFF; CDR3 DNA: TGCGCCAGCAGCCGGGGTAGCGGGGAGCTGTTTTTT
CDR3 length: 12; clone size: NA; D gene: NA; J gene: TRBJ2-1; V gene: TRBV7-3; CDR3 protein: CASSFYNNEQFF; CDR3 DNA: TGTGCCAGCAGCTTTTATAACAATGAGCAGTTCTTC
CDR3 length: 14; clone size: NA; D gene: TRBD1; J gene: TRBJ1-2; V gene: TRBV30; CDR3 protein: CAWSLAGGFYGYTF; CDR3 DNA: TGTGCCTGGAGTCTCGCAGGGGGCTTCTATGGCTACACCTTC
CDR3 length: 14; clone size: once; D gene: NA; J gene: TRBJ2-7; V gene: TRBV9; CDR3 protein: CASSVVDTAYEQYF; CDR3 DNA: TGTGCCAGCAGCGTAGTGGACACTGCCTACGAGCAGTACTTC
CDR3 length: 12; clone size: NA; D gene: NA; J gene: TRBJ2-7; V gene: TRBV18; CDR3 protein: CASSNTGYEQYF; CDR3 DNA: TGTGCCAGCTCAAATACAGGCTACGAGCAGTACTTC
CDR3 length: 15; clone size: few; D gene: NA; J gene: TRBJ2-3; V gene: TRBV9; CDR3 protein: CASSVDLGVSDTQYF; CDR3 DNA: TGTGCCAGCAGCGTAGATCTCGGGGTCTCAGATACGCAGTATTTT
CDR3 length: 16; clone size: NA; D gene: NA; J gene: TRBJ1-3; V gene: TRBV18; CDR3 protein: CASSLNPASSGNTIYF; CDR3 DNA: TGTGCCAGCTCCCTAAATCCCGCAAGCTCTGGAAACACCATATATTTT
CDR3 length: 15; clone size: NA; D gene: TRBD1; J gene: TRBJ1-2; V gene: TRBV2; CDR3 protein: CASSVIRDRLGGYTF; CDR3 DNA: TGTGCCAGCAGTGTTATCCGGGACAGGTTGGGTGGCTACACCTTC
CDR3 length: 15; clone size: once; D gene: NA; J gene: TRBJ1-6; V gene: TRBV27; CDR3 protein: CASSLLDRYNSPLHF; CDR3 DNA: TGTGCCAGCAGTTTATTAGATCGTTATAATTCACCCCTCCACTTT
CDR3 length: 17; clone size: NA; D gene: TRBD1; J gene: TRBJ1-4; V gene: TRBV19; CDR3 protein: CASHPLGIDRANEKLFF; CDR3 DNA: TGTGCCAGTCATCCCCTAGGGATTGACAGGGCGAATGAAAAACTGTTTTTT
CDR3 length: 16; clone size: NA; D gene: TRBD1; J gene: TRBJ1-2; V gene: TRBV27; CDR3 protein: CASSYTGTGFMSGYTF; CDR3 DNA: TGTGCCAGCAGTTACACCGGGACAGGGTTCATGTCTGGCTACACCTTC
CDR3 length: 16; clone size: once; D gene: TRBD1; J gene: TRBJ2-3; V gene: TRBV4-1; CDR3 protein: CASSRRQGPLTDTQYF; CDR3 DNA: TGCGCCAGCAGCCGACGACAGGGGCCCCTCACAGATACGCAGTATTTT
CDR3 length: 16; clone size: NA; D gene: TRBD1; J gene: TRBJ2-3; V gene: TRBV7-2; CDR3 protein: CASSAVAGGLTDTQYF; CDR3 DNA: TGTGCCAGCAGCGCGGTGGCAGGGGGCTTGACAGATACGCAGTATTTT
CDR3 length: 16; clone size: few; D gene: TRBD2; J gene: TRBJ2-7; V gene: TRBV5-1; CDR3 protein: CASSLAGGSSSYEQYF; CDR3 DNA: TGCGCCAGCAGCTTAGCGGGGGGGTCAAGCTCCTACGAGCAGTACTTC
CDR3 length: 13; clone size: NA; D gene: TRBD1; J gene: TRBJ1-2; V gene: TRBV5-4; CDR3 protein: CASSLGQDYGYTF; CDR3 DNA: TGTGCCAGCAGTCTCGGACAGGATTATGGCTACACCTTC
CDR3 length: 18; clone size: few; D gene: NA; J gene: TRBJ1-5; V gene: TRBV7-9; CDR3 protein: CASSLAGPFGRGNQPQHF; CDR3 DNA: TGTGCCAGCAGCTTAGCGGGTCCCTTCGGTCGGGGGAATCAGCCCCAGCATTTT
CDR3 length: 12; clone size: NA; D gene: NA; J gene: TRBJ2-7; V gene: TRBV6-6; CDR3 protein: CASRPDIYEQYF; CDR3 DNA: TGTGCCAGCAGACCGGACATCTACGAGCAGTACTTC
CDR3 length: 14; clone size: once; D gene: NA; J gene: TRBJ1-1; V gene: TRBV14; CDR3 protein: CASSQDRQAIEAFF; CDR3 DNA: TGTGCCAGCAGCCAAGATAGGCAGGCTATTGAGGCTTTCTTT
CDR3 length: 17; clone size: NA; D gene: NA; J gene: TRBJ1-2; V gene: TRBV28; CDR3 protein: CASSFGGGGRANYGYTF; CDR3 DNA: TGTGCCAGCAGTTTCGGGGGGGGTGGCAGGGCCAACTATGGCTACACCTTC
CDR3 length: 13; clone size: NA; D gene: NA; J gene: TRBJ2-3; V gene: TRBV25-1; CDR3 protein: CASSVPGTDTQYF; CDR3 DNA: TGTGCCAGCAGTGTCCCGGGAACAGATACGCAGTATTTT
CDR3 length: 16; clone size: NA; D gene: TRBD2; J gene: TRBJ2-1; V gene: TRBV6-5; CDR3 protein: CASSYSTSGGANEQFF; CDR3 DNA: TGTGCCAGCAGTTATTCGACTAGCGGGGGGGCCAATGAGCAGTTCTTC
CDR3 length: 16; clone size: few; D gene: TRBD1; J gene: TRBJ1-1; V gene: TRBV18; CDR3 protein: CASSTGQGPMNTEAFF; CDR3 DNA: TGTGCCAGCTCAACCGGACAGGGTCCGATGAACACTGAAGCTTTCTTT
CDR3 length: 16; clone size: NA; D gene: TRBD2; J gene: TRBJ2-5; V gene: TRBV28; CDR3 protein: CASSHSGGGTGETQYF; CDR3 DNA: TGTGCCAGCAGCCATTCCGGGGGGGGTACGGGGGAGACCCAGTACTTC
CDR3 length: 16; clone size: NA; D gene: TRBD2; J gene: TRBJ2-1; V gene: TRBV9; CDR3 protein: CASSHNSGGDYNEQFF; CDR3 DNA: TGTGCCAGCAGCCACAATAGCGGGGGGGATTACAATGAGCAGTTCTTC
CDR3 length: 13; clone size: NA; D gene: NA; J gene: TRBJ2-2; V gene: TRBV4-3; CDR3 protein: CASSHGEAGELFF; CDR3 DNA: TGCGCCAGCAGCCATGGAGAGGCCGGGGAGCTGTTTTTT
CDR3 length: 15; clone size: NA; D gene: TRBD1; J gene: TRBJ2-7; V gene: TRBV4-1; CDR3 protein: CASSQAGQALDEQYF; CDR3 DNA: TGCGCCAGCAGCCAAGCGGGACAGGCCCTTGACGAGCAGTACTTC
CDR3 length: 14; clone size: NA; D gene: TRBD1; J gene: TRBJ1-4; V gene: TRBV29-1; CDR3 protein: CSVNGEGGGEKLFF; CDR3 DNA: TGCAGCGTTAATGGGGAAGGGGGCGGTGAAAAACTGTTTTTT
CDR3 length: 14; clone size: NA; D gene: NA; J gene: TRBJ2-7; V gene: TRBV18; CDR3 protein: CASSPAGPSYEQYF; CDR3 DNA: TGTGCCAGCTCACCGGCAGGGCCCTCCTACGAGCAGTACTTC
CDR3 length: 15; clone size: NA; D gene: NA; J gene: TRBJ2-3; V gene: TRBV9; CDR3 protein: CASSVVAGRTDTQYF; CDR3 DNA: TGTGCCAGCAGCGTAGTGGCGGGTCGCACAGATACGCAGTATTTT
CDR3 length: 15; clone size: NA; D gene: NA; J gene: TRBJ2-7; V gene: TRBV28; CDR3 protein: CASRSGFEVTREQYF; CDR3 DNA: TGTGCCAGCAGGTCAGGGTTCGAGGTTACGAGGGAGCAGTACTTC